This T cell receptor (beta chain) was documented in a study of blood T cell repertoires in COVID-19. Whole-study context: Both acute and convalescent COVID-19 samples were obtained from the United States, Italy and Spain. Sources were T cells, B-cell-depleted T cells, or PBMCs; the material itself was cDNA or gDNA.

Original data processing: By means of reference gene primer amplification, nucleated cell counts were estimated. Here immunoSEQ multiplex PCR was the method, and the copy in TCRdb shows in-frame clones only, minus some. V, J and clone size are those of that table, while D and trimming were read from the DNA. This table holds some 250,000 clones, about 90% found once. Germline values: CDR1 SGHRS, CDR2 YFSETQ. CDR3 length: 17 residues. After removal of 6 bases from V and 4 bases from J, the junction contained 13 bases not matched to a gene. The material sequenced was peripheral blood. This rearrangement joins TRBV5-1 to TRBJ2-2; 9 nucleotides align to TRBD1. The TCR was taken from a man in his sixties who had recovered from COVID-19. The CDR3 here is CASITTPGTGPTGELFF. CDR3 bases: TGCGCCAGCATCACAACACCTGGGACAGGGCCCACCGGGGAGCTGTTTTTT.